The clone carrying this TCR beta chain was seen a handful of times. Other DNA sequences in this sample translate to the same CDR3. Study members were between roughly 18 and 100 years old and lived in 20 to 25 US regions. The CDR3 is 11 amino acids. Trimming removed 8 bases at V and 4 bases at J, with 8 bases between. Here immunoSEQ multiplex PCR was the method, and the copy in TCRdb shows in-frame clones only, minus some. The top ten clones hold 4.8% of a sample with approximately 220,000 clones, approximately 83% of them seen once. This sample is drawn from a study of blood T cell repertoires in COVID-19. Study as a whole: T cells, B-cell-depleted T cells, or PBMCs supplied cDNA or gDNA.

This receptor was taken from a woman aged 50 to 60 who had been exposed to COVID-19. The V call is TRBV12-3 or TRBV12-4, the J call TRBJ1-2; D is undetermined. Sequenced material: PBMCs or T cells enriched from blood (not recorded which). The CDR3 nucleotides read TGTGCCAGCGGCCGGGGCTATGGCTACACCTTC. It encodes CASGRGYGYTF.